This T cell receptor (beta chain) was sequenced during a study of T cells in Graves' hyperthyroidism and ophthalmopathy (dated by TCRdb to the late 2010s). Broadly, across the study: Peripheral blood samples were taken at initial diagnosis, before any treatment was given. A discovery cohort of about a hundred patients, roughly 45 with Graves' ophthalmopathy and 55 to 65 with stable Graves' hyperthyroidism, was used to find distinguishing TCR V-J signatures. Prospective prediction of ophthalmopathy was tested in an independent validation cohort consisting of 18 to 20 hyperthyroidism patients and 15 to 17 patients who later progressed to ophthalmopathy. For training and testing, the roughly 97 patients in the discovery cohort were randomly divided in a 7:3 ratio. In addition, the study compared T-cell repertoires in thyroid tissue and in blood from five to seven Graves' hyperthyroidism patients. Once sampling was done, hyperthyroidism patients were given methimazole at a starting dose of 30 mg daily, whereas ophthalmopathy patients were given high-dose intravenous methylprednisolone. The paper describes TCR Vbeta CDR3 sequencing of 130 to 150 peripheral blood samples, made up of approximately 40 ophthalmopathy patients, approximately 76 hyperthyroidism patients and roughly 17 progressor patients.

The TCR beta CDR3 regions were amplified from RNA transcripts. A first-round RT-PCR of the TCR CDR3 used the HTBI primer set with the Qiagen OneStep RT-PCR kit. Libraries were constructed in a second round of multiplex PCR, after which size selection and purification were performed. The libraries were sequenced on an Illumina HiSeq2000 using paired-end 100 bp reads. The authors' pipeline ran thus. SOAPnuke was used to process the raw data, throwing out any read that contained adapters or uncalled bases, had a mean Phred below 15, or lacked an exact constant-primer or identifier match. High-quality paired reads were merged with COPE v1.2.5, and unique nucleotide sequences were defined as clonotypes. MiTCR v1.1 was used to align clonotypes to the IMGT TRBV, TRBD and TRBJ reference segments. The analysis was restricted to V-J combinations with a frequency above 0.0001, which together covered 99% to 99.2% of the repertoires. The TCS score was defined as F50 (clonal expansion) divided by E x V (chaos), with BLOSUM62-based TCRdist calculated between CDR3 peptides within each V-J. Welch's t-statistics and random forest reduced just over 500 V-J features to 10 to 15, which were used in a naive Bayes classifier (R e1071). The public sequencing data were trimmed at Q25 with fastp and processed into clonotypes with MiXCR by TCRdb, which kept only in-frame beta chains. Duplicate CDR3 protein sequences are folded into a single record with the most common DNA and genes. TCRdb's processing, not the study's, gives the V and J calls here. The sample records hundreds of thousands of distinct CDR3 sequences, 14% of which are singletons. Jointly, the top ten make up 10% of the sample.

Study-level results and caveats: No statistical method was used to set the sample size in advance, and investigators knew the group allocation. Most expanded thyroid clonotypes (frequency above 0.001) were also detected in blood, a finding suggesting that blood repertoires may reflect thyroid immune responses. In validation, progression to ophthalmopathy was predicted by the model with roughly 69% sensitivity and 72.22% specificity, a median of about 6.8 months before onset. A model built on a 13 V-J signature distinguished ophthalmopathy from stable hyperthyroidism, reaching about 89% sensitivity and around 81% specificity in cross-validation and 80%/75% in testing.

Graves' hyperthyroidism was defined as stable when no progression to ophthalmopathy occurred over 18 months of follow-up. Hyperthyroidism patients were aged 18 to 65 years and newly diagnosed, with disease duration of less than 2 months. The study excluded patients with uncontrolled infections, other autoimmune diseases, pregnancy or lactation. Clinical symptoms, serum thyroxine and TRAb, thyroid ultrasound, and orbital computed tomography formed the basis for the diagnoses. Ficoll-Paque density gradient centrifugation was used to isolate PBMCs from around 10 ml of fresh peripheral blood. Total RNA was extracted using Trizol reagent, and RNA quality was assessed on an Agilent 2100 Bioanalyzer. Many counts were recorded for this clonotype. The specificity of this receptor is unknown. No qualities accompany the bases; no much larger clone lies one base away. The germline V gene (reference sequence) specifies GTSNPN as CDR1 and SVGIG as CDR2. The CDR3 holds 13 amino acids from the cysteine to the phenylalanine. The sequence is cut down to CDR3 DNA, 39 bases in frame from base 1. Germline trimming: 1 base from V, 5 bases from J; junction bases outside gene matches: 0.

Sequencing was done on a sample of blood. The source is a woman under 30 with Graves' hyperthyroidism. The sequence joins TRBV30 to TRBJ2-4; 9 bases in between match TRBD2. The DNA sequence is as follows: TGTGCCTGGAGTGGACTAGCGGAAAACATTCAGTACTTC. Translated, this gives CAWSGLAENIQYF.